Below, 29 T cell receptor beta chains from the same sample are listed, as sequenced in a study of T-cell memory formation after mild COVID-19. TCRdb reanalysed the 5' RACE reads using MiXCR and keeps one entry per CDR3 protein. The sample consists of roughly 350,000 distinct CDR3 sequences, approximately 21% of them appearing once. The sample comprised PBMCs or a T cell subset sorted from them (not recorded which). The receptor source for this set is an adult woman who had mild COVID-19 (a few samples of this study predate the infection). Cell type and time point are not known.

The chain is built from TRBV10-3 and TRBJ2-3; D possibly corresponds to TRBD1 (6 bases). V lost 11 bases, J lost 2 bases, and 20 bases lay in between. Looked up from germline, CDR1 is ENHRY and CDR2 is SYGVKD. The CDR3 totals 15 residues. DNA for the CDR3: TGTGCCGTCGCGAACCGAGGGGGTATCACAGATACGCAGTATTTT. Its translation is CAVANRGGITDTQYF.

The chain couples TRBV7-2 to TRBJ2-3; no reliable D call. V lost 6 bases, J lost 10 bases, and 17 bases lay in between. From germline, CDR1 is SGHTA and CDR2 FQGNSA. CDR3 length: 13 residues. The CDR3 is CASSSGPIRPQYF. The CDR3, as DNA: TGTGCCAGCAGTTCCGGACCGATAAGACCGCAGTATTTT.

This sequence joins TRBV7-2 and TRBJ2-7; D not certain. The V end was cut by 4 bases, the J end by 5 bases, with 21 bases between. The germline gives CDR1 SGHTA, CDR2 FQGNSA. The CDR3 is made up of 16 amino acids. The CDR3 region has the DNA TGTGCCAGCAGCTGGCCGCCAGGCAGCGCCGGCCACGAGCAGTACTTC. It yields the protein CASSWPPGSAGHEQYF.

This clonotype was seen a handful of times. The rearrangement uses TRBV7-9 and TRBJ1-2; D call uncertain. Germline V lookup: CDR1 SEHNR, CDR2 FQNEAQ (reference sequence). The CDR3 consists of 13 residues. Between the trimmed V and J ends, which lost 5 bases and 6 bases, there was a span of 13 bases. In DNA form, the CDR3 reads TGTGCCAGCAGCCCCTTGGGTGGGGATGGCTACACCTTC. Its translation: CASSPLGGDGYTF.

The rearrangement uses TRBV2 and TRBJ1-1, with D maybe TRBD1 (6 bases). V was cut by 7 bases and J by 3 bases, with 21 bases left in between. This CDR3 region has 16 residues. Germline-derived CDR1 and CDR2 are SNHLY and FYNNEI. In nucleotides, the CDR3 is TGTGCCAGCAAAGGGGGGGTGAGGGTGAGGGACACTGAAGCTTTCTTT. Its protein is CASKGGVRVRDTEAFF.

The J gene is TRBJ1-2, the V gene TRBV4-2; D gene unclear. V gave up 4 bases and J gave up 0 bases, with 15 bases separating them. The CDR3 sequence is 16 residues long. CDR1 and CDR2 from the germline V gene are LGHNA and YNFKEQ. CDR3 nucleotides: TGTGCCAGCAGCCGGAACGTCGCCACCACTAACTATGGCTACACCTTC. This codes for CASSRNVATTNYGYTF.

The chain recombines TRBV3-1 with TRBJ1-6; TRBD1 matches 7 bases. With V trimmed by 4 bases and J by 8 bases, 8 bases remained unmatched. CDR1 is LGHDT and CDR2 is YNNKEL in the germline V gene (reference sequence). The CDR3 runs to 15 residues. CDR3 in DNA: TGTGCCAGCAGCCGGGACAGCATGCTGGATTCACCCCTCCACTTT. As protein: CASSRDSMLDSPLHF.

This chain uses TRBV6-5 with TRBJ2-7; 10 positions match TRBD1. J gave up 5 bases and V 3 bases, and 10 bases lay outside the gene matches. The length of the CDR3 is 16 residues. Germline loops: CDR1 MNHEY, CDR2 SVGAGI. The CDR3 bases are TGTGCCAGCAGTTATCGGGCCGGGACAGGGGTCCACGAGCAGTACTTC. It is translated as CASSYRAGTGVHEQYF.

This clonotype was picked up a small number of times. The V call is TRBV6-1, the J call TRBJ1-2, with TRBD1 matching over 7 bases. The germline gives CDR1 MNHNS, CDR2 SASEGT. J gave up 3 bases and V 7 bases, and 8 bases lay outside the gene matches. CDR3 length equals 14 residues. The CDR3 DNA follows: TGTGCCAGCATTCGCCGGGACAGCTACTATGGCTACACCTTC. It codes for CASIRRDSYYGYTF.

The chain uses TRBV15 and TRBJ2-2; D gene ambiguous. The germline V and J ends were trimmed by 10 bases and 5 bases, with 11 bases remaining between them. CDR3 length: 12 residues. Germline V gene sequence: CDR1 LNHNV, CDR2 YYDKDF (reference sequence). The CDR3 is CAILEKTGELFF. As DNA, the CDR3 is TGTGCCATCCTGGAGAAGACCGGGGAGCTGTTTTTT. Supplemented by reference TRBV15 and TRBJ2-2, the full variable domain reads DAMVIQNPRYQVTQFGKPVTLSCSQTLNHNVMYWYQQKSSQAPKLLFHYYDKDFNNEADTPDNFQSRRPNTSFCFLDIRSPGLGDTAMYLCAILEKTGELFFGEGSRLTVL.

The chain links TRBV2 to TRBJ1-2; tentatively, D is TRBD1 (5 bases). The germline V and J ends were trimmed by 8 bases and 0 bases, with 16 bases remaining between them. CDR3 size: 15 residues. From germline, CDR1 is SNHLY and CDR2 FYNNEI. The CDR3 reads CASDGTGEANYGYTF. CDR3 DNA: TGTGCCAGCGATGGGACGGGGGAAGCTAACTATGGCTACACCTTC.

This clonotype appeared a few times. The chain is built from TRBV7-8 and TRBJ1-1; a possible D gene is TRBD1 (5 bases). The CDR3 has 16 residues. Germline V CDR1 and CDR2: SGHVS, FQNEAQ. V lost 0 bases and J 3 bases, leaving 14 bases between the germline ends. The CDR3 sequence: CASSLAGASQDTEAFF. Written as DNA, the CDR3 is TGTGCCAGCAGCTTAGCTGGGGCGAGCCAGGACACTGAAGCTTTCTTT.

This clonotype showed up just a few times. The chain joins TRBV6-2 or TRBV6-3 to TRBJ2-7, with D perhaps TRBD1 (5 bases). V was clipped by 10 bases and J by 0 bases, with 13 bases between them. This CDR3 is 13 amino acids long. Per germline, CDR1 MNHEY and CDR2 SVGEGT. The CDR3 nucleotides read TGTGCCACCCGAACAGGCATCTCCTACGAGCAGTACTTC. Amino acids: CATRTGISYEQYF.

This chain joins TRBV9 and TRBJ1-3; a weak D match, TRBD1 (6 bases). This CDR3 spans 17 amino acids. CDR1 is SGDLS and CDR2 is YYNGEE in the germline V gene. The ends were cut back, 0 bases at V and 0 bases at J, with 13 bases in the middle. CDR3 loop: CASSVATDRISGNTIYF. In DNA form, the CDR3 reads TGTGCCAGCAGCGTAGCTACTGACAGGATCTCTGGAAACACCATATATTTT. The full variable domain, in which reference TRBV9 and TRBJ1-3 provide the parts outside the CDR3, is DSGVTQTPKHLITATGQRVTLRCSPRSGDLSVYWYQQSLDQGLQFLIQYYNGEERAKGNILERFSAQQFPDLHSELNLSSLELGDSALYFCASSVATDRISGNTIYFGEGSWLTVV.

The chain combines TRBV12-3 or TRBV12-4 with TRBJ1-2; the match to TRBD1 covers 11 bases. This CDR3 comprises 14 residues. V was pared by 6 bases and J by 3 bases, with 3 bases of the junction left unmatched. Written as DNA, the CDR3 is TGTGCCAGCAGCCAGGGACAGGGGGACTATGGCTACACCTTC. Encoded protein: CASSQGQGDYGYTF.

CDR3 region: CSVDQGRNGYTF. DNA for the CDR3: TGCAGCGTTGACCAGGGGAGGAATGGCTACACCTTC. The V call is TRBV29-1, the J call TRBJ1-2; maybe TRBD1 (6 bases). Germline V gene data show CDR1 as SQVTM and CDR2 as ANQGSEA. V was shortened by 3 bases and J by 6 bases, with 11 bases between the two germline ends. The CDR3 has 12 amino acids.

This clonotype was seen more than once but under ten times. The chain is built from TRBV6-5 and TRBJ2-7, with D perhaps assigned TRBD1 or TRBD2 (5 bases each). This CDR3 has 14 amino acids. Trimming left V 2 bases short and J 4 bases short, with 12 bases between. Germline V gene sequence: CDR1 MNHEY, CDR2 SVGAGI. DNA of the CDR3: TGTGCCAGCAGTTACGAGGGGTCGGGATACGAGCAGTACTTC. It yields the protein CASSYEGSGYEQYF.

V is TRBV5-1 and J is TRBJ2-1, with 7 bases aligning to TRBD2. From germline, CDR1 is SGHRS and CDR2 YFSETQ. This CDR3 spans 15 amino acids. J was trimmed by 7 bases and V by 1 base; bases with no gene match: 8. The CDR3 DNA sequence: TGCGCCAGCAGCTTGACTAGCGTATCATGGAATGAGCAGTTCTTC. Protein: CASSLTSVSWNEQFF.

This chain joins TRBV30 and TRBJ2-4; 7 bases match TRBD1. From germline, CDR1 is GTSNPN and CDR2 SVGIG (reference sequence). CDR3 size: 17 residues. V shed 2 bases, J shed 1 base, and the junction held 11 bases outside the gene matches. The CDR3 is CAWSYIRLTGAKNIQYF. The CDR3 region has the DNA TGTGCCTGGAGTTACATCCGCCTGACAGGGGCCAAAAACATTCAGTACTTC.

CDR3 nucleotide sequence: TGTGCCAGCAGCTTAGATCAGGGGCTTACTGGGGCCAACGTCCTGACTTTC. Translation: CASSLDQGLTGANVLTF. This chain uses TRBV11-2 with TRBJ2-6; D may be TRBD1 (6 bases). V was trimmed by 0 bases and J by 2 bases, leaving 11 bases between them. The CDR3 consists of 17 residues. CDR1 SGHAT and CDR2 FQNNGV come from the germline V gene.

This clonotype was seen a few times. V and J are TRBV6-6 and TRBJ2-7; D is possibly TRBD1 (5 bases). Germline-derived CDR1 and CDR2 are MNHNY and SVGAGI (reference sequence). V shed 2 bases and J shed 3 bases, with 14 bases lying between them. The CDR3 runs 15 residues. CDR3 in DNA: TGTGCCAGCAGTTACCCCCGGCAGGGTTACTACGAGCAGTACTTC. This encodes CASSYPRQGYYEQYF.

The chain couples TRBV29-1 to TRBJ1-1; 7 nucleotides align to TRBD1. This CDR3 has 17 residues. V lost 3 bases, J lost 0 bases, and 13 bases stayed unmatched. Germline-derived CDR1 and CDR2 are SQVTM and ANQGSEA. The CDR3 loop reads CSVEGAGTVLMNTEAFF. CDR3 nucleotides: TGCAGCGTTGAGGGGGCCGGGACAGTCCTCATGAACACTGAAGCTTTCTTT.

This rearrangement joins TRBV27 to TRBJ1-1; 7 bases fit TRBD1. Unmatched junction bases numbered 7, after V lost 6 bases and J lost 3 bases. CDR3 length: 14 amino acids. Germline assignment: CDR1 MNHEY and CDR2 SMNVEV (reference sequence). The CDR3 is CASSSQGPHTEAFF. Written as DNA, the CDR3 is TGTGCCAGCAGCTCACAGGGGCCACACACTGAAGCTTTCTTT.

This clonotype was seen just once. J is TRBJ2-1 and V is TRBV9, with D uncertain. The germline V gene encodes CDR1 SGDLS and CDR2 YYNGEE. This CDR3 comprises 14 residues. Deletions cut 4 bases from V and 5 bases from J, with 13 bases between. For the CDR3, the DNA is TGTGCCAGCAGCTTCCTGGACGCGGACAATGAGCAGTTCTTC. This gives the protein CASSFLDADNEQFF. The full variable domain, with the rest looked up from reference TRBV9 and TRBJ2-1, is DSGVTQTPKHLITATGQRVTLRCSPRSGDLSVYWYQQSLDQGLQFLIQYYNGEERAKGNILERFSAQQFPDLHSELNLSSLELGDSALYFCASSFLDADNEQFFGPGTRLTVL.

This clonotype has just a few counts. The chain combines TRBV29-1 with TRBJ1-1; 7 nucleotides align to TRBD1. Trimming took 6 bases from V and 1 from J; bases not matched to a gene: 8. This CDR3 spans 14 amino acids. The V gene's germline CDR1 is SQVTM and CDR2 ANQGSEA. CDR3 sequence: CSVGQSLWNTEAFF. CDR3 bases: TGCAGCGTGGGACAGTCTTTGTGGAACACTGAAGCTTTCTTT.

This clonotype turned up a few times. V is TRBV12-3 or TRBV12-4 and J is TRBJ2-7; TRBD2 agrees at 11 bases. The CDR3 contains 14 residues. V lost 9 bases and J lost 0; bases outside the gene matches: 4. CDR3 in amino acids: CASMTSGDSYEQYF. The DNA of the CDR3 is TGTGCCAGTATGACTAGCGGGGACTCCTACGAGCAGTACTTC.

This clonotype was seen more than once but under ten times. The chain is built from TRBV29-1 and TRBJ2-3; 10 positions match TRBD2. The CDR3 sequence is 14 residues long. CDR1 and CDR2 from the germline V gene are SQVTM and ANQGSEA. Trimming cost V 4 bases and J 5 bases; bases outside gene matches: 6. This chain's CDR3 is CSVGLAGVQDTQYF. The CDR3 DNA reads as TGCAGCGTTGGGCTAGCGGGAGTTCAAGATACGCAGTATTTT.

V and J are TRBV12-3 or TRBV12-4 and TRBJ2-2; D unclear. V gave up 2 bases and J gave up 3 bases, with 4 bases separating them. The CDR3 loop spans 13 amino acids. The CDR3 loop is CASSLFDTGELFF. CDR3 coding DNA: TGTGCCAGCAGTTTATTCGACACCGGGGAGCTGTTTTTT.

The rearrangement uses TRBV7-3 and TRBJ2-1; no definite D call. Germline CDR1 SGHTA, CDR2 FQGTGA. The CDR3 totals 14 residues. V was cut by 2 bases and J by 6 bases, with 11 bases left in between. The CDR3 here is CASSLQSLANEQFF. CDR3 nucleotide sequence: TGTGCCAGCAGCTTACAATCTCTCGCCAATGAGCAGTTCTTC. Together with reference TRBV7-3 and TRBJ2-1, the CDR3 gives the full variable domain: GAGVSQTPSNKVTEKGKYVELRCDPISGHTALYWYRQSLGQGPEFLIYFQGTGAADDSGLPNDRFFAVRPEGSVSTLKIQRTERGDSAVYLCASSLQSLANEQFFGPGTRLTVL.